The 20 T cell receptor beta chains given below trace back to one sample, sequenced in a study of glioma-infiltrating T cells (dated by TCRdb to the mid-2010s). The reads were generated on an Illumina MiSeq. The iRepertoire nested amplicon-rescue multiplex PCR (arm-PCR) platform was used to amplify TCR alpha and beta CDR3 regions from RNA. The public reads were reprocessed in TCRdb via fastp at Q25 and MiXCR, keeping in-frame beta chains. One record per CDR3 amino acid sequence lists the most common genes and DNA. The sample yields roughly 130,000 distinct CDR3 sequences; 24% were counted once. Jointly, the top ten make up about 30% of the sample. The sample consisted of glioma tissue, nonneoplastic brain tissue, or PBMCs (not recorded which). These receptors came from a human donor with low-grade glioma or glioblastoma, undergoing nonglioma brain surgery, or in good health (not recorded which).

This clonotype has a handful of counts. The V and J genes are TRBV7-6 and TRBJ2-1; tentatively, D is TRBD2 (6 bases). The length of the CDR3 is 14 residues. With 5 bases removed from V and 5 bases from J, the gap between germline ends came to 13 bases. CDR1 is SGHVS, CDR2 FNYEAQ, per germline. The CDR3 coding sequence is TGTGCCAGCAGCCCGTTTCGGGGGAACAATGAGCAGTTCTTC. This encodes CASSPFRGNNEQFF.

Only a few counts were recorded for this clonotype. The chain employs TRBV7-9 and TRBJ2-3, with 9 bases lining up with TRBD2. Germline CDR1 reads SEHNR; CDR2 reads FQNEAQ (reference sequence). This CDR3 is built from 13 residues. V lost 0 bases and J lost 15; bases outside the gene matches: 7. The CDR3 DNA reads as TGTGCCAGCAGCTTAGCGGGTAGCGGGGGCAAATATTTT. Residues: CASSLAGSGGKYF.

The CDR3 region has the DNA TGTGCCAGCAGTTTTACAGACAATCAGCCCCAGCATTTT. This codes for CASSFTDNQPQHF. This chain joins TRBV12-3 or TRBV12-4 and TRBJ1-5; D remains unclear. The CDR3 runs to 13 residues. V was trimmed by 3 bases and J by 3 bases, leaving 6 bases between them.

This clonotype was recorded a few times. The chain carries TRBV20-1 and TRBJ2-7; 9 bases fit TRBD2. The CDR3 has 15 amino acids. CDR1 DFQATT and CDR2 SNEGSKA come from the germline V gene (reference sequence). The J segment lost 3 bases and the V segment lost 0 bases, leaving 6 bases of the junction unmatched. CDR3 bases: TGCAGTGCTAGAGACGGGACTAGCAGGCACTACGAGCAGTACGTC. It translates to CSARDGTSRHYEQYV.

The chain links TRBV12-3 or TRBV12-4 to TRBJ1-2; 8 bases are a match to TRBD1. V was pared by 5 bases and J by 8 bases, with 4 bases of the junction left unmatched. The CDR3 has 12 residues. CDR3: CASSTGGRGYTF. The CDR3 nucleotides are TGTGCCAGCAGTACAGGGGGTCGGGGCTACACCTTC.

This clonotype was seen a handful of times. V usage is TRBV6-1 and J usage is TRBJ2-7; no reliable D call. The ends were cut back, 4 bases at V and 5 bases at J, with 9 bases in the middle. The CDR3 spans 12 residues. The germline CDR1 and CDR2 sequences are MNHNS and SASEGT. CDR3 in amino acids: CASSVRAHEQYV. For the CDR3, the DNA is TGTGCCAGCAGTGTTAGGGCCCACGAGCAGTACGTC.

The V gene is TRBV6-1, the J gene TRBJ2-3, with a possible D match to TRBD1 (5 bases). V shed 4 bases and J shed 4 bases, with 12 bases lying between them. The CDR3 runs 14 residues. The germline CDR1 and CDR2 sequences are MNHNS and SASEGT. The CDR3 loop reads CASSGLGQPDTQYF. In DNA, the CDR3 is TGTGCCAGCAGTGGTTTGGGGCAGCCAGATACGCAGTATTTT.

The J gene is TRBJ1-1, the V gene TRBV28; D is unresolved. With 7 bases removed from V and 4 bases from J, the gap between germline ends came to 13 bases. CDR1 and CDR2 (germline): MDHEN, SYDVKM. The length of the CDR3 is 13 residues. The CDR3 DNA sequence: TGTGCCAGCACTCAGCCTTTGGTCACTGAAGCTTTCTTT. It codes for CASTQPLVTEAFF.

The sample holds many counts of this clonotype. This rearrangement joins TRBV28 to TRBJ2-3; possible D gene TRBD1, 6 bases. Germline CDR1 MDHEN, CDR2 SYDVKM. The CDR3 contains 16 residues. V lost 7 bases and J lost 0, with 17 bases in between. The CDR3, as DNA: TGTGCCAGCACGTACCGTGGGGGCCGGAGCACAGATACGCAGTATTTT. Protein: CASTYRGGRSTDTQYF.

The DNA of the CDR3 is TGTGCCAGCAGCTTATTTGGGGGGGAAGAAGAGACCCAGTACTTC. This translates into CASSLFGGEEETQYF. V is TRBV7-2 and J is TRBJ2-5; 7 bases map to TRBD2. The CDR3 consists of 15 residues. CDR1 and CDR2 (germline): SGHTA, FQGNSA. The junction had 6 bases not matched to a gene; V was cut back by 2 bases and J by 3 bases.

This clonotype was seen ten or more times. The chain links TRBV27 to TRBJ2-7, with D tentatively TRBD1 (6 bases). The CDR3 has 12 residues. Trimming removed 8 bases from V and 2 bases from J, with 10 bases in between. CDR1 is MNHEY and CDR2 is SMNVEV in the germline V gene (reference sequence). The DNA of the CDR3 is TGTGCCAGCCCCCCAGGGGCCTACGAGCAGTACGTC. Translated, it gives CASPPGAYEQYV.

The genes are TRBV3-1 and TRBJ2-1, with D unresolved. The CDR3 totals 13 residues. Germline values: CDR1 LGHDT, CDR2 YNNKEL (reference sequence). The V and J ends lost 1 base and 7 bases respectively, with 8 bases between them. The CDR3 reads CASSQAGLNEQFF. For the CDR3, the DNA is TGTGCCAGCAGCCAAGCAGGTCTTAATGAGCAGTTCTTC.

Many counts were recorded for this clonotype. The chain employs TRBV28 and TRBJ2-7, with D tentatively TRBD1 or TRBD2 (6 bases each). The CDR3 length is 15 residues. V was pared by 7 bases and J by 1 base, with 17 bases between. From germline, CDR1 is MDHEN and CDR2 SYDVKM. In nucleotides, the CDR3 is TGTGCCAGCAAATCCCGGGGGCGACCTTCCTACGAGCAGTACGTC. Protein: CASKSRGRPSYEQYV.

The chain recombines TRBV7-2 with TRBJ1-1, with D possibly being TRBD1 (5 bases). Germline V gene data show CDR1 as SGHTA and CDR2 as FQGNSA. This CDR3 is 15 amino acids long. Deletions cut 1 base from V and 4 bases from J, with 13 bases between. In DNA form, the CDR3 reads TGTGCCAGCAGCTTAGGAGGAACAGGAGGCACTGAAGCTTTCTTT. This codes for CASSLGGTGGTEAFF.

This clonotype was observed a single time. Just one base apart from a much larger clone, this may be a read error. The CDR3 loop reads CSARARTSGGEIF. The CDR3 DNA sequence: TGCAGTGCTAGAGCTCGGACTAGCGGGGGGGAGATATTT. The chain carries TRBV20-1 and TRBJ2-3, with 15 bases fitting TRBD2. The CDR3 length is 13 residues. CDR1 is DFQATT, CDR2 SNEGSKA, per germline (reference sequence).

The CDR3 reads CATSDRGGYGYTF. As DNA, the CDR3 is TGTGCCACTTCGGACCGGGGAGGCTATGGCTACACCTTC. V and J are TRBV15 and TRBJ1-2, with no clear D. V lost 9 bases and J lost 4, with 15 bases in between. The CDR3 is 13 residues long. The germline V gene has CDR1 LNHNV and CDR2 YYDKDF (reference sequence). Together with reference TRBV15 and TRBJ1-2, the CDR3 gives the full variable domain: DAMVIQNPRYQVTQFGKPVTLSCSQTLNHNVMYWYQQKSSQAPKLLFHYYDKDFNNEADTPDNFQSRRPNTSFCFLDIRSPGLGDTAMYLCATSDRGGYGYTFGSGTRLTVV.

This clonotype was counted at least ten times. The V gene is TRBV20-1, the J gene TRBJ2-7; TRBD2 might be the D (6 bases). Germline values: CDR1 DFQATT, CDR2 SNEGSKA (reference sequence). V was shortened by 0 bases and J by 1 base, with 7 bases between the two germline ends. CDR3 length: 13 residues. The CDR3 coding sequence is TGCAGTGCTAGAGACGGGGGTTCCTACGAGCAGTACGTC. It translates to CSARDGGSYEQYV.

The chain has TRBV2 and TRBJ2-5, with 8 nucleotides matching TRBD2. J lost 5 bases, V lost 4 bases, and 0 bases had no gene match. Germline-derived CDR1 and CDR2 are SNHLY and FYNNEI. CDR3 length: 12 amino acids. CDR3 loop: CASSAGGETQYF. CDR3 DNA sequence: TGTGCCAGCAGTGCGGGGGGGGAGACCCAGTACTTC.

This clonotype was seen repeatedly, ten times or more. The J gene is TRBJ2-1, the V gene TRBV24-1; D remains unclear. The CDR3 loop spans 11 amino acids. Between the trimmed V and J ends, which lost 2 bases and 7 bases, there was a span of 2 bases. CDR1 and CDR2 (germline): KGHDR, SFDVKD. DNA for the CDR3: TGTGCCACCAGTGATTATAATGAGCAGTTCTTC. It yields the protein CATSDYNEQFF.

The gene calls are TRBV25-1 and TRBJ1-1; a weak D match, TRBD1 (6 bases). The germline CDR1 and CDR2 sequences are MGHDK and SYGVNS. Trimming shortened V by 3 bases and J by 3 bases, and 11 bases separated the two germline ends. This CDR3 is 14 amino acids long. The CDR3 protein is CASSDRGLYTEAFF. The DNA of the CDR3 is TGTGCCAGCAGTGACAGGGGACTCTACACTGAAGCTTTCTTT.